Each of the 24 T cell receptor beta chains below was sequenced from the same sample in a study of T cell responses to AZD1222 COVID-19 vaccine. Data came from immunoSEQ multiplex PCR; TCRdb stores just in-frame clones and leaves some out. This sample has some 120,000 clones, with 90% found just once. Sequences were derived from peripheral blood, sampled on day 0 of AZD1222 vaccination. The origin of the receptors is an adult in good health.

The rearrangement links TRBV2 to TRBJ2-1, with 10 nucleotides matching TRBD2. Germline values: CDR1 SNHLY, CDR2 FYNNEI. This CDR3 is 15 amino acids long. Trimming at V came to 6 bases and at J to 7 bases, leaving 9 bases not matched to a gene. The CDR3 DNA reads TGTGCCAGCAGCGCACTAGCGGGACCCTTAAATGAGCAGTTCTTC. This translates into CASSALAGPLNEQFF.

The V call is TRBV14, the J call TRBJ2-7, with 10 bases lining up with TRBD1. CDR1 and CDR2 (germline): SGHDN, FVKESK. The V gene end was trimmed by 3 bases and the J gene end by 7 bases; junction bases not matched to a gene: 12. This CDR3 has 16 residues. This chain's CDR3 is CASSHRAGTGAGEQYF. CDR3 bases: TGTGCCAGCAGCCACCGAGCCGGGACAGGGGCGGGGGAGCAGTACTTC.

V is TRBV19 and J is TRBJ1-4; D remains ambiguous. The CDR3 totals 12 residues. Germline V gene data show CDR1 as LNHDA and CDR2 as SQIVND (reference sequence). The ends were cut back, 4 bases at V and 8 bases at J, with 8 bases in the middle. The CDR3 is CASSRTVEKLFF. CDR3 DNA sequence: TGTGCCAGTAGTAGGACGGTGGAAAAACTGTTTTTT.

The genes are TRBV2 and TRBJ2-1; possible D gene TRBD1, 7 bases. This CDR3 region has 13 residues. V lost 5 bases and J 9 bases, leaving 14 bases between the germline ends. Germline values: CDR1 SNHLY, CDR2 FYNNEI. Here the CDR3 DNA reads TGTGCCAGCAGTACCCGGCAGGGGGGTGAGCAGTTCTTC. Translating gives CASSTRQGGEQFF.

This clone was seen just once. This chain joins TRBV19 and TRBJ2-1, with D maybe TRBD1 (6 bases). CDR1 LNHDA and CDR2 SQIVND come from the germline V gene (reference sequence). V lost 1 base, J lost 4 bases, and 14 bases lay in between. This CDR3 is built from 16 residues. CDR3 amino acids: CASSIVGAANYNEQFF. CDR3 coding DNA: TGTGCCAGTAGTATAGTGGGGGCGGCAAATTACAATGAGCAGTTCTTC.

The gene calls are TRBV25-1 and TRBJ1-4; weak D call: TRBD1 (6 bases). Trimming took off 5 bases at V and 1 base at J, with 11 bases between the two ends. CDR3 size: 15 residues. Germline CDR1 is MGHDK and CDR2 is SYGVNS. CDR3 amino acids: CASSKPGVTNEKLFF. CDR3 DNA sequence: TGTGCCAGCAGTAAACCAGGGGTAACTAATGAAAAACTGTTTTTT.

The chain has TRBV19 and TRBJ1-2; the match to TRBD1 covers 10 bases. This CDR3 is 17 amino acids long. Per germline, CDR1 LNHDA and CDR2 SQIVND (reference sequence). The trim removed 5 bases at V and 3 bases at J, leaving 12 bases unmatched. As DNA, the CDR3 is TGTGCCAGTAGTCCGCCGGGACAGGGGCGAACATACTATGGCTACACCTTC. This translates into CASSPPGQGRTYYGYTF.

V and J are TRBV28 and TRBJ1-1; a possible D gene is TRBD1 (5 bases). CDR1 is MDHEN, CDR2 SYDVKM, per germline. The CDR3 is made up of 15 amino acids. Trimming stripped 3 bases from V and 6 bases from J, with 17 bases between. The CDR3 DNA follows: TGTGCCAGCAGTTTGTTGGGACCCATCAGAGCTGAAGCTTTCTTT. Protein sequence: CASSLLGPIRAEAFF.

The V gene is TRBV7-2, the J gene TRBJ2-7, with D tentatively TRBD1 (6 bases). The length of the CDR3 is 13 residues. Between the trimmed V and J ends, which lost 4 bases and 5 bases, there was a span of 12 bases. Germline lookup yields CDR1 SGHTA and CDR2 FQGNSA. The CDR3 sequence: CASSSYGTNEQYF. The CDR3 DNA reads TGTGCCAGCAGCTCATACGGGACAAACGAGCAGTACTTC. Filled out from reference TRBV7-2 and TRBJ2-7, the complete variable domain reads GAGVSQSPSNKVTEKGKDVELRCDPISGHTALYWYRQSLGQGLEFLIYFQGNSAPDKSGLPSDRFSAERTGGSVSTLTIQRTQQEDSAVYLCASSSYGTNEQYFGPGTRLTVT.

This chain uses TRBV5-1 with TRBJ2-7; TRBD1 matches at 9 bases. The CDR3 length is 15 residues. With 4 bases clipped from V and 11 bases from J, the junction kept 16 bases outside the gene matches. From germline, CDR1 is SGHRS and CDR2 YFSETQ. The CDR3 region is CASSLSGTGSSGEYF. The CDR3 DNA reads TGCGCCAGCAGCCTATCCGGGACAGGGTCCTCGGGAGAGTACTTC.

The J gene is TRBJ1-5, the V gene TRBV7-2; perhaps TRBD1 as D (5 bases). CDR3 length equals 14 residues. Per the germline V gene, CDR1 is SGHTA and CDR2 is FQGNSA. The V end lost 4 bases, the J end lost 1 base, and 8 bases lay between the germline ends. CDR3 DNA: TGTGCCAGCAGCTACGGGGACAGCAATCAGCCCCAGCATTTT. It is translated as CASSYGDSNQPQHF.

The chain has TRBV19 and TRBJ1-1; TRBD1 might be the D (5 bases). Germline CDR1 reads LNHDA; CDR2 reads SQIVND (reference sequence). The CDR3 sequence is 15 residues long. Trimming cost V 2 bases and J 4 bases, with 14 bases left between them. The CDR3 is CASSIWHLQGTEAFF. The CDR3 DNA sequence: TGTGCCAGTAGTATATGGCACCTCCAGGGCACTGAAGCTTTCTTT.

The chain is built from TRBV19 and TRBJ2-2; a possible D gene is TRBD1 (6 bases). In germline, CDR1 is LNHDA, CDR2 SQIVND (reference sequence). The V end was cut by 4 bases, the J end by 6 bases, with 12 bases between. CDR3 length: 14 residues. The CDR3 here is CASSNPNRAGELFF. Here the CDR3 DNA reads TGTGCCAGTAGTAACCCAAACAGGGCCGGGGAGCTGTTTTTT.

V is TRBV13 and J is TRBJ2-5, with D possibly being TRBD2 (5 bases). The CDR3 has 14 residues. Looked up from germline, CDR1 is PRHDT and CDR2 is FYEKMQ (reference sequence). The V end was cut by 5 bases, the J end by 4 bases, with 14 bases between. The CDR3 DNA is TGTGCCAGCAGCCGAACTAGTACTATAGAGACCCAGTACTTC. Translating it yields CASSRTSTIETQYF.

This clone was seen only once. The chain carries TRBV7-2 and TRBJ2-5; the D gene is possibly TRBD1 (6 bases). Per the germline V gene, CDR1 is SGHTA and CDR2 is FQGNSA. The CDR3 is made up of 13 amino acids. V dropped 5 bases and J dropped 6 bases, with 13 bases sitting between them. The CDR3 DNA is TGTGCCAGCAGCGAACAGGGTAGACAGACCCAGTACTTC. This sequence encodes CASSEQGRQTQYF.

The CDR3 is CATSRDSAGSGANVLTF. Written as DNA, the CDR3 is TGTGCCACCAGCAGAGATAGCGCGGGGTCCGGGGCCAACGTCCTGACTTTC. The V and J genes are TRBV15 and TRBJ2-6; weak D call: TRBD2 (6 bases). Germline CDR1 is LNHNV and CDR2 is YYDKDF (reference sequence). Trimming cost V 0 bases and J 4 bases, with 13 bases left between them. The CDR3 loop spans 17 amino acids. The full variable domain, in which reference TRBV15 and TRBJ2-6 provide the parts outside the CDR3, is DAMVIQNPRYQVTQFGKPVTLSCSQTLNHNVMYWYQQKSSQAPKLLFHYYDKDFNNEADTPDNFQSRRPNTSFCFLDIRSPGLGDTAMYLCATSRDSAGSGANVLTFGAGSRLTVL.

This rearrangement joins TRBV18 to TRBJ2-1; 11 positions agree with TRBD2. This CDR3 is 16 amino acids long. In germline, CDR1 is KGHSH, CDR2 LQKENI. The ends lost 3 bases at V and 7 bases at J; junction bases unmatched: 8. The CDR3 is CASSPRLAGGRNEQFF. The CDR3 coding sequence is TGTGCCAGCTCACCGCGTCTAGCGGGAGGAAGAAATGAGCAGTTCTTC.

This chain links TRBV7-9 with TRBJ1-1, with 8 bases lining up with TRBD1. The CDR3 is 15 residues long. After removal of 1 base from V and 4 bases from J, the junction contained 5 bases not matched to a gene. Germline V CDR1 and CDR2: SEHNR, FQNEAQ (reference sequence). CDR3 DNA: TGTGCCAGCAGCTTAGACGGACAGGGCAGCACTGAAGCTTTCTTT. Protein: CASSLDGQGSTEAFF.

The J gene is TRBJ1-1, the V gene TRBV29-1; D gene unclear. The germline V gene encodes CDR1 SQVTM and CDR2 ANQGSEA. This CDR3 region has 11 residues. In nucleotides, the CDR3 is TGCAGTCACTTGAGGAACACTGAAGCTTTCTTT. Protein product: CSHLRNTEAFF.

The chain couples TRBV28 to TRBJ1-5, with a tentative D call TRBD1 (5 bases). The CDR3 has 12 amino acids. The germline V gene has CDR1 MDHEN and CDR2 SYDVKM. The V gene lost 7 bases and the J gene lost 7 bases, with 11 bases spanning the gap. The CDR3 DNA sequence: TGTGCCAGCACAAGACAGTACCAGCCCCAGCATTTT. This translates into CASTRQYQPQHF.

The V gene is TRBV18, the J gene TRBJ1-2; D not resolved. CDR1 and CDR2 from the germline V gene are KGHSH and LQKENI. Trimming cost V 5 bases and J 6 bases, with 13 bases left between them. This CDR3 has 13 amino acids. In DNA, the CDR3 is TGTGCCAGCTCAGCGACGGGAGCCCATGGCTACACCTTC. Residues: CASSATGAHGYTF. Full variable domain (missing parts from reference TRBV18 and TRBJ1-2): NAGVMQNPRHLVRRRGQEARLRCSPMKGHSHVYWYRQLPEEGLKFMVYLQKENIIDESGMPKERFSAEFPKEGPSILRIQQVVRGDSAAYFCASSATGAHGYTFGSGTRLTVV.

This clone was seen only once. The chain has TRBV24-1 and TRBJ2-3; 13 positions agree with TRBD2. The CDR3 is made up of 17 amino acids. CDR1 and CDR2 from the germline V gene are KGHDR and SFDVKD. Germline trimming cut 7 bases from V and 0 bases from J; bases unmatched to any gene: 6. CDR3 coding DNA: TGTGCCACCAGCACCGGGACTAGCGGGGCGAGCACAGATACGCAGTATTTT. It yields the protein CATSTGTSGASTDTQYF.

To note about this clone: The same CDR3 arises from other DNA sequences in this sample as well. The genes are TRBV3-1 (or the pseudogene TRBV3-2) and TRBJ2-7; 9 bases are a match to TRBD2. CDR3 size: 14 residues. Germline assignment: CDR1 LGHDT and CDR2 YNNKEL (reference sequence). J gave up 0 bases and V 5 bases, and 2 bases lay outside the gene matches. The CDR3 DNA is TGTGCCAGCAGCTTGACTAGCGGCTCCTACGAGCAGTACTTC. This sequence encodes CASSLTSGSYEQYF.

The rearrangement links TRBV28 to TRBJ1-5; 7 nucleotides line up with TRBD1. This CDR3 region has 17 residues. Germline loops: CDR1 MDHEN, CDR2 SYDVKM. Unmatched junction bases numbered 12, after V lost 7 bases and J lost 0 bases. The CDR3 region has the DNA TGTGCCAGCATCCGAGGGGGCTCTGCTGGTAGCAATCAGCCCCAGCATTTT. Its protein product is CASIRGGSAGSNQPQHF.